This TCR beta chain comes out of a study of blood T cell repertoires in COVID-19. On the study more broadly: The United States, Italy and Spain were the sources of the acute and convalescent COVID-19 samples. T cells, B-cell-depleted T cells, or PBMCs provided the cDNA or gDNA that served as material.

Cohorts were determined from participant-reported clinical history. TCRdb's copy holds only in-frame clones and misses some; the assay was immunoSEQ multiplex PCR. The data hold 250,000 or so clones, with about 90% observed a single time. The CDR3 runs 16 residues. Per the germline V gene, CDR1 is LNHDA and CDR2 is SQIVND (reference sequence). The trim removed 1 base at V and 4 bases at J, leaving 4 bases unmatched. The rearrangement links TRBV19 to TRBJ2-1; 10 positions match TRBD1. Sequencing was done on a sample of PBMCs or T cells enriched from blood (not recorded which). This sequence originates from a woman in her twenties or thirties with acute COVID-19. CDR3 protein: CASSIGGDRGYNEQFF. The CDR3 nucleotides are TGTGCCAGTAGTATAGGAGGGGACAGGGGATACAATGAGCAGTTCTTC.